The rows below give T cell receptor beta chains drawn from one sample of a study of blood T cell repertoires in COVID-19. The protocol was immunoSEQ multiplex PCR, while the TCRdb copy is restricted to in-frame clones and leaves out a portion. The sample has about 150,000 clones, around 80% seen once. Source material: peripheral blood. The receptors were gathered from a human donor in a cohort sampled during active COVID-19. The CDR3 runs from the conserved cysteine through the conserved F or W. D genes are given only for firm matches. Where a row states a size, it is once, few, many or the class of an expanded clone; other rows omit it.

>TRBV11-2|-|-|TRBJ1-5
TGTGCCAGCAGCTTACGGGACAATCAGCCCCAGCATTTT
CASSLRDNQPQHF
>TRBV30|once|TRBD2|TRBJ2-3
TGTGCCTGGAGTCCTGGGACTAGCGGTAGCACAGATACGCAGTATTTT
CAWSPGTSGSTDTQYF
>TRBV29-1|once|TRBD2|TRBJ2-5
TGCAGCGTTGAAGACAGCGGGGCTGGGGAGACCCAGTACTTC
CSVEDSGAGETQYF
>TRBV6-2/TRBV6-3|-|TRBD1|TRBJ1-2
TGTGCCAGCAGTCCGGGACAGGGACGAAACTATGGCTACACCTTC
CASSPGQGRNYGYTF
>TRBV2|once|TRBD2|TRBJ2-1
TGTGCCAGCAGTGAAAACCTCAGGCTAGCGGGGAACAATGAGCAGTTCTTC
CASSENLRLAGNNEQFF
>TRBV7-2|-|TRBD1|TRBJ1-2
TGTGCCAGCAGCCCAGGGGGGCTTGACTATGGCTACACCTTC
CASSPGGLDYGYTF
>TRBV3-1/TRBV3-2|-|-|TRBJ1-2
TGTGCCAGCAGCCAACCCTCGGGGGGGTATGGCTACACCTTC
CASSQPSGGYGYTF
>TRBV6-2/TRBV6-3|-|TRBD1|TRBJ1-2
TGTGCCAGCAGTTACGACAGGGGGGTCAACACCTTC
CASSYDRGVNTF
>TRBV7-3|-|-|TRBJ2-3
TGTGCCAGCAGCCCGGGGGGCGCGGCAGATACGCAGTATTTT
CASSPGGAADTQYF
>TRBV6-4|-|-|TRBJ1-1
TGTGCCAGCAGTCAGGAGGGCCGATACACTGAAGCTTTCTTT
CASSQEGRYTEAFF